This TCR beta chain was observed in a study of T cells in Graves' hyperthyroidism and ophthalmopathy. This clonotype was counted at least ten times. Its cognate antigen is unknown. General study findings and limits: Most thyroid clonotypes expanded above 0.001 were also detected in blood.

RNA transcripts gave rise to amplified TCR beta CDR3 regions. The HTBI primer set served for first-round RT-PCR of the TCR CDR3. TCRdb independently ran MiXCR on the multiplex PCR reads; one entry per CDR3 protein. The top ten hold roughly 7.7% of the sample, which has approximately 600,000 distinct CDR3 sequences, approximately 15% seen once. There are 14 residues in the CDR3. Germline assignment: CDR1 SEHNR and CDR2 FQNEAQ (reference sequence). The V segment lost 6 bases and the J segment 4 bases; nucleotides outside the gene matches: 4. The sequence was obtained from a woman aged 18 to 35 with Graves' ophthalmopathy. The sequenced material came from blood. J is TRBJ2-5 and V is TRBV7-9, with 11 bases fitting TRBD1. CDR3 nucleotides: TGTGCCAGCAGGGCCGGGACAGGGGGAGAGACCCAGTACTTC. The encoded protein is CASRAGTGGETQYF.